This paragraph reports one T cell receptor (beta chain). Extraction of RNA preceded its reverse transcription into cDNA, which served as the sequencing template. TCRdb's copy holds only in-frame clones and misses some; the assay was immunoSEQ multiplex PCR. The sample records 90,000 to 120,000 clones, 84% being singletons. V lost 2 bases to trimming and J lost 0 bases, with 12 bases between them. Germline-derived CDR1 and CDR2 are SNHLY and FYNNEI. The CDR3 contains 16 residues. The data are from a study of CD8+ T cells in alopecia areata. Study in general: Tofacitinib administration persisted for 6 to 18 months, succeeded by 6 months off drug. Scoring of treated patients' severity used the percentage of affected scalp area.

Treatment here: oral pan-JAK inhibitor, 5-10 mg twice daily. PBMCs provided sorted CD4+ and CD8+ T cells. The TCR sequence derives from a human donor with alopecia areata. The rearrangement uses TRBV2 and TRBJ2-3; D could derive from TRBD1 or TRBD2 (5 bases each). The sample consisted of CD8+ T cells sorted from blood, taken at week 24, from a patient treated with tofacitinib. DNA for the CDR3: TGTGCCAGCAGTGAATCTGTCGGGGCTAGCACAGATACGCAGTATTTT. Translation: CASSESVGASTDTQYF.